Below are 10 T cell receptor beta chains sequenced from a single sample in a study of vaccination effects on CD4 cells after COVID-19. What these receptors recognize is not known. The table came from immunoSEQ multiplex PCR; TCRdb's copy has only in-frame clones and leaves some out. The data show nearly 45,000 clones, with roughly four fifths seen just once and approximately 29% held by the top ten. With the ViraFEST assay, the study expanded antigen-specific CD4+ T cells using viral peptide pools, then sequenced them. CD4+ T cells were isolated after about eleven days of culture. The person acquired a PCR-confirmed SARS-CoV-2 infection between March and December 2020. This sample comprised CD4+ T cells from PBMCs cultured with a peptide pool, obtained before COVID-19 vaccination. Source of these receptors: a human donor who had a prior SARS-CoV-2 infection.

This clone occurred once. The chain employs TRBV19 and TRBJ1-1; TRBD1 agrees at 8 bases. CDR1 and CDR2 from the germline V gene are LNHDA and SQIVND (reference sequence). The length of the CDR3 is 17 residues. The junction had 10 bases not matched to a gene; V was cut back by 4 bases and J by 0 bases. The CDR3 sequence: CASSTSPRQGMNTEAFF. For the CDR3, the DNA is TGTGCCAGTAGTACGTCACCAAGACAGGGGATGAACACTGAAGCTTTCTTT.

V usage is TRBV10-3 and J usage is TRBJ2-1; 9 nucleotides agree with TRBD1. With 3 bases clipped from V and 5 bases from J, the junction kept 8 bases outside the gene matches. The CDR3 extends over 16 amino acids. Per germline, CDR1 ENHRY and CDR2 SYGVKD. This CDR3 reads CAISEYPRTGDNEQFF. CDR3 in DNA: TGTGCCATCAGTGAATATCCCCGGACAGGGGACAATGAGCAGTTCTTC.

The V and J genes are TRBV9 and TRBJ2-1; D is perhaps TRBD2 (7 bases). The V and J ends lost 0 bases and 4 bases respectively, with 11 bases between them. In germline, CDR1 is SGDLS, CDR2 YYNGEE. The CDR3 has 15 residues. CDR3 DNA: TGTGCCAGCAGCGTAGCGGGGGGCCGATACAATGAGCAGTTCTTC. This translates into CASSVAGGRYNEQFF.

This clone was observed once. The DNA for the CDR3 is TGTGCCAGCAGCCCCGGGACTGGGGGCAGGGGCTACACCTTC. It encodes CASSPGTGGRGYTF. The chain employs TRBV11-3 and TRBJ1-2; weak D call: TRBD1 (6 bases). The germline V gene has CDR1 SGHNT and CDR2 YENEEA. Trimming took 5 bases from V and 8 from J, leaving 18 bases between them. The CDR3 is 14 amino acids.

The rearrangement uses TRBV4-1 and TRBJ2-3; 12 positions agree with TRBD2. J was trimmed by 4 bases and V by 1 base; bases with no gene match: 3. The CDR3 spans 16 residues. Germline CDR1 reads MGHRA; CDR2 reads YSYEKL. The CDR3 DNA sequence: TGCGCCAGCAGCCAAGTGACTAGCGGGGGTTCAGATACGCAGTATTTT. Amino acid sequence: CASSQVTSGGSDTQYF.

This clone was found once. This rearrangement joins TRBV9 to TRBJ1-1, with a tentative D call TRBD1 (5 bases). Trimming cost V 0 bases and J 3 bases, with 9 bases left between them. This CDR3 region has 14 residues. In germline, CDR1 is SGDLS, CDR2 YYNGEE. This CDR3 reads CASSVDGTDTEAFF. CDR3 sequence (DNA): TGTGCCAGCAGCGTAGATGGGACGGACACTGAAGCTTTCTTT.

The V call is TRBV7-9, the J call TRBJ1-1; maybe TRBD1 (6 bases). Trimming pared 10 bases from V and 1 base from J, leaving 16 bases between. This CDR3 is 14 amino acids long. Germline V gene data show CDR1 as SEHNR and CDR2 as FQNEAQ (reference sequence). CDR3: CATQLGGGNTEAFF. In nucleotides, the CDR3 is TGTGCCACCCAACTGGGAGGGGGGAACACTGAAGCTTTCTTT.

This chain connects TRBV7-8 to TRBJ2-1; 13 bases match TRBD2. CDR1 is SGHVS and CDR2 is FQNEAQ in the germline V gene. Trimming cost V 0 bases and J 5 bases; bases outside gene matches: 4. The CDR3 totals 17 residues. The CDR3 region has the DNA TGTGCCAGCAGCTTAGCCCGACTAGCGGGGGGCCACAATGAGCAGTTCTTC. As protein: CASSLARLAGGHNEQFF.

V is TRBV5-1 and J is TRBJ2-1; 9 bases map to TRBD1. This CDR3 spans 16 amino acids. Germline V gives CDR1 SGHRS, CDR2 YFSETQ. Losses at the gene ends were 4 bases for V and 8 bases for J; bases not matched to a gene: 13. CDR3 sequence reads: CASSPSRGQGSDEQFF. In DNA, the CDR3 is TGCGCCAGCAGCCCAAGTAGGGGACAGGGTTCGGATGAGCAGTTCTTC.

The chain links TRBV5-1 to TRBJ2-2, with D perhaps being TRBD1 or TRBD2 (5 bases each). V was trimmed by 2 bases and J by 2 bases, leaving 16 bases between them. Germline V CDR1 and CDR2: SGHRS, YFSETQ. The CDR3 spans 17 residues. DNA of the CDR3: TGCGCCAGCAGCTTCGTCCCCCCAGGGAGCAACACCGGGGAGCTGTTTTTT. The encoded protein is CASSFVPPGSNTGELFF.